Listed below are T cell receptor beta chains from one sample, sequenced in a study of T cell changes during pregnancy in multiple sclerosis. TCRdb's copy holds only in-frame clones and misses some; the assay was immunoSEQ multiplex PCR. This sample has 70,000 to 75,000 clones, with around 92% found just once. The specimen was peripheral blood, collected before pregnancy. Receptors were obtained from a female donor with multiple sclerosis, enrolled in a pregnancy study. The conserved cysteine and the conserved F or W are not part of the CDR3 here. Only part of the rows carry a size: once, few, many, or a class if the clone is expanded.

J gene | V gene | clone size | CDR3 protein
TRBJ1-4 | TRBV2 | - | ASYPSGFSNEKLF
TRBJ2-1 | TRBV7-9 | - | ASSSPGTRADEQF
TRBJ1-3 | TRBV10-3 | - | AVAREGLTRNTIY
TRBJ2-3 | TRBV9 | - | ASSAVPTDTQY
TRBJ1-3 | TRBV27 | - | ASSFRDPQSSGNTIY
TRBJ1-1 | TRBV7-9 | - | ASSLQNTEAF
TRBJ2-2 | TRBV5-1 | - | ASSLGASGATGELF
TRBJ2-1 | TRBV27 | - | ASSFPKLAGGPSNEQF
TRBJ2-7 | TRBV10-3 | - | AISGRDSLYEQY
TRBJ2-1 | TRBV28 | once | ASSLRGGGGDEQF
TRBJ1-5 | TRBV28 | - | ASQITGGNQPQH
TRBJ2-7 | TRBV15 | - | ATSRDGSSYEQY
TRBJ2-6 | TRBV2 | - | ASLMDRGRSSGANVLT
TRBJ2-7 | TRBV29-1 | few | SVASRGIYEQY
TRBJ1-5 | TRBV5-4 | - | ASSLADRAQPQH
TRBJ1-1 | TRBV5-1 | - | ASSLDMNTEAF
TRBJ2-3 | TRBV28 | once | ASSSQYDSTDTQY
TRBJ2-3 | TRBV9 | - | ASSVQGATSGITDTQY
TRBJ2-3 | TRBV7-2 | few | ASSSGQGHTDTQY
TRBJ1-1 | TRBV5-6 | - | ASSWGDSKAF
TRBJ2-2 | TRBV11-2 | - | ASTLTSGSIAGELF
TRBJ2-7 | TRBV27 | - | ASSFTRQQGPREQY
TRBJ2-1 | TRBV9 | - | ASSVGVASSSYNEQF
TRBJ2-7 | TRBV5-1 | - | ASRLAGVSIEQY
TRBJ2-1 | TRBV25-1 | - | ASSDGVLSSYNEQF
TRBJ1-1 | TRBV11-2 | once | ASSLDRRVNTEAF
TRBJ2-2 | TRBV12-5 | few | ASGLVVRGNTGELF
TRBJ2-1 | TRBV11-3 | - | AIEGTGSNEQF
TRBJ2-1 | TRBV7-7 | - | ASSPTEVGGQF
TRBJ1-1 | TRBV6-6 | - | ASSKRTQENTEAF
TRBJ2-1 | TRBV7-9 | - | AAGLADNEQF
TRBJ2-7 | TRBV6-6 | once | ASSYELGTGGYEQY
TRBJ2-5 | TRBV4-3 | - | ASSQDGTGTTETQY
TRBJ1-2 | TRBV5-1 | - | ASSLGDRLPSRGYT
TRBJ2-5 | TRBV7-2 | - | ASSRPWSGGDWETQY
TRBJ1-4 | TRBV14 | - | ASSLKSGSGEKLF
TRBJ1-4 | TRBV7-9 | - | ASSLGTGYEKLF
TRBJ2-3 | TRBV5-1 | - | ASSPTGGADTQY
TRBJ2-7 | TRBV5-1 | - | ASSLGPGNYEEQY
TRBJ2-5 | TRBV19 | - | ASSIGAGGPMETQY
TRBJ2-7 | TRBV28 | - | ASRVFSRSYEQY
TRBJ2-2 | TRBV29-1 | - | SVVRAAGELF
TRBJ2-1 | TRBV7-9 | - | ASSLISGRNNEQF
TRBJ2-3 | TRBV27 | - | ASSLFGDTQY
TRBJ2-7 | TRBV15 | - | ATSPGPLGVTTYEQY
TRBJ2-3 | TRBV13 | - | ASSSFLPRTSGSPDTQY
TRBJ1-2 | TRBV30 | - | AWSGGDGYT
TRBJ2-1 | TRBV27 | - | ASSFGTGSGNEQF
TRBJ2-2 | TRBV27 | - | ASMLKGIGAGELF
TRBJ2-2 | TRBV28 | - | ASRGQRETGELF
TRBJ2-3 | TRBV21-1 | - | ASSILDRASTDTQY
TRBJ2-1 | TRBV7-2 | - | ASSLAHAGGSYNEQF
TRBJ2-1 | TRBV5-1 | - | ASSSLASGNGEQF